Below are 27 T cell receptor beta chains sequenced from a single sample in a study of OX40 agonist ivuxolimab in advanced cancers. Libraries were built with the immunoSEQ multiplex PCR assay. As stored in TCRdb, this immuneACCESS dataset retains in-frame rearrangements with V and J assigned. A fraction of the clones does not appear; measured against another copy, unresolved V genes explain less than half of the discrepancy, and the remainder lacks a known reason. The sample table records over 50,000 clones; roughly 80% of these occur just once. Around 4% of the sample rests with the top ten. Sequencing was performed on CD4+ or CD8+ T cells sorted from blood, taken in a trial of the OX40 agonist ivuxolimab. These receptors originate from an adult with an advanced solid tumor such as melanoma, head and neck, liver or kidney cancer.

In the case of this clone: The germline gene is not matched at one end of the junction; a read error may be the cause. The chain couples TRBV7-8 to TRBJ2-5; the match to TRBD2 covers 10 bases. The germline CDR1 and CDR2 sequences are SGHVS and FQNEAQ. The CDR3 runs to 14 residues. The CDR3 reads CASSIAGGWETQYF. The CDR3 DNA is TGTGCCAGCAGCATAGCGGGGGGATGGGAGACCCAGTACTTC.

This clone was counted a few times. At one boundary the junction diverges from the germline segment, which might be a read error. The chain links TRBV29-1 to TRBJ1-2, with 8 bases fitting TRBD1. The germline V gene has CDR1 SQVTM and CDR2 ANQGSEA. The CDR3 has 10 amino acids. CDR3 in DNA: TGCAGCGTTGACGGACAGGGATTACCCTTC. Residues: CSVDGQGLPF.

V and J are TRBV6-4 and TRBJ2-1; 7 positions agree with TRBD2. Germline-derived CDR1 and CDR2 are MRHNA and SNTAGT. The CDR3 has 15 amino acids. J was trimmed by 0 bases and V by 4 bases; bases with no gene match: 3. The CDR3 reads CASSVGGVSYNEQFF. The CDR3 coding sequence is TGTGCCAGCAGTGTGGGGGGGGTCTCCTACAATGAGCAGTTCTTC.

This chain joins TRBV6-5 and TRBJ2-3; D is undetermined. V lost 5 bases and J 2 bases, leaving 8 bases between the germline ends. The CDR3 extends over 13 amino acids. The germline V gene has CDR1 MNHEY and CDR2 SVGAGI. The CDR3 DNA reads TGTGCCAGCAGTAACGTTGTCACAGATACGCAGTATTTT. Translation: CASSNVVTDTQYF.

The V gene is TRBV18, the J gene TRBJ2-7, with D perhaps given as TRBD1 or TRBD2 (5 bases each). The germline V and J ends were trimmed by 2 bases and 2 bases, with 10 bases remaining between them. Germline CDR1 and CDR2: KGHSH and LQKENI. The CDR3 contains 14 residues. CDR3 sequence (DNA): TGTGCCAGCTCACCATGGGACGGAACCTACGAGCAGTACTTC. It codes for CASSPWDGTYEQYF.

The gene calls are TRBV5-1 and TRBJ2-1; TRBD2 matches 11 bases. The CDR3 covers 20 residues. CDR1 and CDR2 (germline): SGHRS, YFSETQ. Unmatched junction bases numbered 17, after V lost 4 bases and J lost 2 bases. This CDR3 is CASSLLPWAASGGTYNEQFF. CDR3 nucleotide sequence: TGCGCCAGCAGCCTACTCCCCTGGGCGGCTAGCGGGGGGACCTACAATGAGCAGTTCTTC.

The genes are TRBV12-2 and TRBJ2-7. TRBV12-2 has pseudogene status. The length of the CDR3 is 12 residues. The CDR3 region has the DNA TGTGCAAGTCGCTTATGGTGGAACGAGCAGTACTTC. It codes for CASRLWWNEQYF.

The chain links TRBV25-1 to TRBJ1-2; the match to TRBD1 covers 9 bases. With 2 bases clipped from V and 2 bases from J, the junction kept 0 bases outside the gene matches. CDR1 MGHDK and CDR2 SYGVNS come from the germline V gene. CDR3 length: 14 amino acids. The CDR3 loop is CASSEGQGNYGYTF. CDR3 bases: TGTGCCAGCAGTGAAGGACAGGGGAACTATGGCTACACCTTC.

As for this clone: In the same sample, other DNA sequences code for this CDR3. The chain links TRBV20-1 to TRBJ2-7; D not resolved. Germline-derived CDR1 and CDR2 are DFQATT and SNEGSKA (reference sequence). The CDR3 sequence is 11 residues long. The V and J ends lost 2 bases and 4 bases respectively, with 6 bases between them. As DNA, the CDR3 is TGCAGTGCTAGACAGGATTACGAGCAGTACTTC. This sequence encodes CSARQDYEQYF.

The chain combines TRBV5-1 with TRBJ2-5, with D perhaps matching TRBD2 (6 bases). The CDR3 consists of 16 residues. Looked up from germline, CDR1 is SGHRS and CDR2 is YFSETQ. Trimming took off 0 bases at V and 1 base at J, with 13 bases between the two ends. In nucleotides, the CDR3 is TGCGCCAGCAGCTTGGAGCCGGCGGGAACCCAAGAGACCCAGTACTTC. This codes for CASSLEPAGTQETQYF.

This chain links TRBV6-6 with TRBJ1-3, with D perhaps TRBD1 (6 bases). V shed 6 bases and J shed 0 bases, with 15 bases lying between them. CDR1 is MNHNY and CDR2 is SVGAGI in the germline V gene (reference sequence). The CDR3 contains 16 residues. The CDR3 nucleotides are TGTGCCAGCAGCCTAGGGGGGCAACTCTCTGGAAACACCATATATTTT. The encoded protein is CASSLGGQLSGNTIYF.

V gene TRBV9 combines with J gene TRBJ2-1, with TRBD2 matching over 8 bases. Germline V lookup: CDR1 SGDLS, CDR2 YYNGEE. This CDR3 has 15 residues. J was trimmed by 3 bases and V by 0 bases; bases with no gene match: 2. CDR3 amino acids: CASSVVGTSYNEQFF. The DNA for the CDR3 is TGTGCCAGCAGCGTAGTGGGGACTAGCTACAATGAGCAGTTCTTC.

The rearrangement links TRBV30 to TRBJ1-2; no reliable D call. V was pared by 4 bases and J by 4 bases, with 25 bases between. From germline, CDR1 is GTSNPN and CDR2 SVGIG (reference sequence). The CDR3 spans 17 residues. In DNA form, the CDR3 reads TGTGCCTGGATTTTAGGCCACGGCTCCGATGGGTCCTATGGCTACACCTTC. Translation: CAWILGHGSDGSYGYTF.

The chain combines TRBV18 with TRBJ2-1, with 7 nucleotides matching TRBD1. Germline V gene sequence: CDR1 KGHSH, CDR2 LQKENI. With 3 bases clipped from V and 1 base from J, the junction kept 6 bases outside the gene matches. The CDR3 spans 16 residues. The CDR3: CASSPSNRGSYNEQFF. DNA for the CDR3: TGTGCCAGCTCACCTAGTAACAGGGGTTCCTACAATGAGCAGTTCTTC.

The chain has TRBV29-1 and TRBJ2-3; a possible D gene is TRBD1 (7 bases). The CDR3 runs to 15 residues. With 6 bases removed from V and 3 bases from J, the gap between germline ends came to 19 bases. CDR1 is SQVTM, CDR2 ANQGSEA, per germline. The CDR3 spells CSVDDVQGGTDTQYF. The CDR3 DNA reads as TGCAGCGTGGACGACGTCCAGGGGGGTACAGATACGCAGTATTTT.

The J gene is TRBJ1-4, the V gene TRBV6-5; a possible D gene is TRBD1 (5 bases). Germline loops: CDR1 MNHEY, CDR2 SVGAGI. The V end lost 1 base, the J end lost 10 bases, and 13 bases lay between the germline ends. CDR3 length: 14 residues. Written as DNA, the CDR3 is TGTGCCAGCAGTTACTATGGCAGGAGGGGAAAACTGTTTTTT. It codes for CASSYYGRRGKLFF.

This chain connects TRBV25-1 to TRBJ2-5, with D possibly TRBD2 on 6 matching bases. V lost 10 bases and J lost 2, with 11 bases in between. The CDR3 is made up of 12 amino acids. In germline, CDR1 is MGHDK, CDR2 SYGVNS. CDR3 DNA: TGTGCCACCTGGGGACTTCAAGAGACCCAGTACTTC. This encodes CATWGLQETQYF.

V and J are TRBV9 and TRBJ1-2, with a weak D call TRBD1 (6 bases). CDR1 and CDR2 from the germline V gene are SGDLS and YYNGEE. Trimming left V 5 bases short and J 2 bases short, with 13 bases between. The CDR3 extends over 14 amino acids. The CDR3 nucleotides are TGTGCCAGCAGGCACTCAGGGGTCAACTATGGCTACACCTTC. Amino acids: CASRHSGVNYGYTF.

This rearrangement joins TRBV29-1 to TRBJ2-1, with 7 bases lining up with TRBD1. CDR3 length: 10 residues. The V segment lost 7 bases and the J segment 14 bases; nucleotides outside the gene matches: 8. The V gene's germline CDR1 is SQVTM and CDR2 ANQGSEA. CDR3 loop: CSGRTGDEFF. CDR3 nucleotides: TGCAGCGGACGAACAGGGGATGAGTTCTTC.

The chain employs TRBV5-1 and TRBJ1-2, with D perhaps TRBD1 (5 bases). Trimming left V 0 bases short and J 4 bases short, with 10 bases between. Per germline, CDR1 SGHRS and CDR2 YFSETQ. The CDR3 is 14 amino acids. CDR3 DNA sequence: TGCGCCAGCAGCTTGGATGGGGGAGGCTATGGCTACACCTTC. This encodes CASSLDGGGYGYTF.

This rearrangement joins TRBV19 to TRBJ1-5; D is unresolved. V gave up 6 bases and J gave up 4 bases, with 22 bases separating them. This CDR3 is 17 amino acids long. CDR1 and CDR2 (germline): LNHDA, SQIVND (reference sequence). Here the CDR3 reads CASRTSGSHLRNQPQHF. As DNA, the CDR3 is TGTGCCAGTAGAACCTCCGGGAGCCACCTACGGAATCAGCCCCAGCATTTT.

The chain is built from TRBV7-2 and TRBJ2-3; possible D gene TRBD2, 6 bases. Germline CDR1 SGHTA, CDR2 FQGNSA. Trimming took off 4 bases at V and 4 bases at J, with 12 bases between the two ends. The CDR3 is 14 residues long. The chain's CDR3 is CASSSSGDSDTQYF. CDR3 nucleotides: TGTGCCAGCAGCTCCTCGGGGGACTCAGATACGCAGTATTTT. The full variable domain, completed using reference TRBV7-2 and TRBJ2-3, is GAGVSQSPSNKVTEKGKDVELRCDPISGHTALYWYRQSLGQGLEFLIYFQGNSAPDKSGLPSDRFSAERTGGSVSTLTIQRTQQEDSAVYLCASSSSGDSDTQYFGPGTRLTVL.

V and J are TRBV2 and TRBJ2-4, with 8 bases aligning to TRBD2. Germline CDR1 is SNHLY and CDR2 is FYNNEI. V trimming: 6 bases; J trimming: 5 bases; junction bases outside the gene matches: 3. The CDR3 totals 13 residues. CDR3 loop: CASSWREENIQYF. As DNA, the CDR3 is TGTGCCAGCAGCTGGCGGGAGGAAAACATTCAGTACTTC.

The chain employs TRBV4-2 and TRBJ2-7, with TRBD1 identical over 9 bases. The ends lost 3 bases at V and 3 bases at J; junction bases unmatched: 3. The length of the CDR3 is 14 residues. In germline, CDR1 is LGHNA, CDR2 YNFKEQ. The CDR3, as DNA: TGTGCCAGCAGCCAGAGACAGGGGGGCTACGAGCAGTACTTC. Residues: CASSQRQGGYEQYF.

V is TRBV4-1 and J is TRBJ1-3; no definite D call. The CDR3 consists of 12 residues. Trimming removed 3 bases at V and 4 bases at J, with 4 bases between. CDR1 is MGHRA and CDR2 is YSYEKL in the germline V gene. The CDR3 DNA sequence: TGCGCCAGCAGCCAGGCCGGAAACACCATATATTTT. The encoded protein is CASSQAGNTIYF.

The sample holds a few counts of this clone. The chain is built from TRBV28 and TRBJ1-5, with a weak D call TRBD1 (5 bases). The CDR3 is 12 residues long. Germline CDR1 MDHEN, CDR2 SYDVKM. The V gene lost 3 bases and the J gene lost 12 bases, with 12 bases spanning the gap. This CDR3 is CASSLGTSLQHF. For the CDR3, the DNA is TGTGCCAGCAGTTTGGGGACTTCACTCCAGCATTTT.

The chain recombines TRBV5-4 with TRBJ2-3; unclear D gene. The V gene lost 0 bases and the J gene lost 2 bases, with 7 bases spanning the gap. From germline, CDR1 is SGHNT and CDR2 YYREEE (reference sequence). This CDR3 contains 14 residues. CDR3 bases: TGTGCCAGCAGCTTGGGAAGTCCCACAGATACGCAGTATTTT. It specifies CASSLGSPTDTQYF. The whole variable domain, remainder taken from reference TRBV5-4 and TRBJ2-3, is ETGVTQSPTHLIKTRGQQVTLRCSSQSGHNTVSWYQQALGQGPQFIFQYYREEENGRGNFPPRFSGLQFPNYSSELNVNALELDDSALYLCASSLGSPTDTQYFGPGTRLTVL.